Listed here are 20 T cell receptor beta chains from one sample, sequenced in a study of shared clonotypes between healthy human individuals. Measured with immunoSEQ multiplex PCR; TCRdb has only the in-frame clones, and not every one. The sample carries roughly 1,000,000 clones, more than 75% recorded once. The source material was memory CD4+ T cells from PBMCs. Subset given: CD45RA-negative fraction. These receptors originate from a man younger than 30 in good health. Some clones in this sample may be carry-over from other donors' samples.

The V gene is TRBV6-5, the J gene TRBJ2-4, with 7 bases aligning to TRBD1. The CDR3 runs 15 residues. Germline V gene data show CDR1 as MNHEY and CDR2 as SVGAGI. Trimming at V came to 11 bases and at J to 3 bases, leaving 13 bases not matched to a gene. The CDR3 DNA sequence: TGTGCCGGTTACAGGGGCCCCGGGGACAAAAACATTCAGTACTTC. It codes for CAGYRGPGDKNIQYF.

This chain joins TRBV29-1 and TRBJ2-7, with unresolved D. Deletions cut 5 bases from V and 5 bases from J, with 16 bases between. CDR1 and CDR2 from the germline V gene are SQVTM and ANQGSEA. The CDR3 sequence is 13 residues long. The CDR3 protein is CSVPTKGSNEQYF. In DNA form, the CDR3 reads TGCAGCGTTCCTACTAAGGGTTCAAACGAGCAGTACTTC.

CDR3 DNA sequence: TGCGCCAGCAGCACCGGTTACCAGGGAGAAGAGACCCAGTACTTC. It yields the protein CASSTGYQGEETQYF. The chain recombines TRBV5-1 with TRBJ2-5, with D perhaps assigned TRBD1 or TRBD2 (5 bases each). The V end lost 4 bases, the J end lost 3 bases, and 16 bases lay between the germline ends. The CDR3 runs 15 residues. Germline CDR1 SGHRS, CDR2 YFSETQ.

This chain joins TRBV19 and TRBJ2-1; the match to TRBD2 covers 8 bases. J gave up 6 bases and V 6 bases, and 7 bases lay outside the gene matches. The CDR3 loop spans 14 amino acids. CDR1 is LNHDA, CDR2 SQIVND, per germline (reference sequence). The CDR3 DNA follows: TGTGCCAGTAGCAGGACTAGCCGGGGCAATGAGCAGTTCTTC. It translates to CASSRTSRGNEQFF.

The chain combines TRBV5-1 with TRBJ2-5; 7 bases are a match to TRBD1. Germline V gene sequence: CDR1 SGHRS, CDR2 YFSETQ. The CDR3 loop spans 15 amino acids. J was trimmed by 2 bases and V by 1 base; bases with no gene match: 5. The CDR3 sequence is CASSLSTGQQETQYF. The CDR3 DNA reads as TGCGCCAGCAGCTTGTCCACGGGACAGCAAGAGACCCAGTACTTC.

The chain couples TRBV5-8 to TRBJ2-5; a possible D gene is TRBD1 (6 bases). The V gene's germline CDR1 is SGHTS and CDR2 YDEGEE. This CDR3 has 15 residues. With 1 base removed from V and 4 bases from J, the gap between germline ends came to 14 bases. The CDR3 loop is CASSLRDRLRETQYF. In DNA form, the CDR3 reads TGTGCCAGCAGCTTGCGAGACAGGCTGCGAGAGACCCAGTACTTC.

V gene TRBV6-5 combines with J gene TRBJ2-7; the D is unclear. The CDR3 has 13 residues. V was pared by 7 bases and J by 0 bases, with 10 bases between. Germline V gene data show CDR1 as MNHEY and CDR2 as SVGAGI. In nucleotides, the CDR3 is TGTGCCAGCAAACGGAGTAGCTCCTACGAGCAGTACTTC. Translating it yields CASKRSSSYEQYF.

This clone was found a few times. The rearrangement links TRBV5-1 to TRBJ2-5; 14 bases are a match to TRBD2. The germline V gene has CDR1 SGHRS and CDR2 YFSETQ. V gave up 4 bases and J gave up 5 bases; unmatched junction bases: 7. The CDR3 contains 16 residues. The DNA for the CDR3 is TGCGCCAGCAGCGCGGGACTAGCGGGAGTCGGGGAGACCCAGTACTTC. This gives the protein CASSAGLAGVGETQYF.

V and J are TRBV28 and TRBJ1-4; perhaps TRBD1 as D (5 bases). Germline lookup yields CDR1 MDHEN and CDR2 SYDVKM. Trimming took off 8 bases at V and 0 bases at J, with 16 bases between the two ends. The CDR3 contains 16 residues. The CDR3 sequence: CASGVLADTTNEKLFF. CDR3 sequence (DNA): TGTGCCAGCGGGGTTTTGGCGGACACAACTAATGAAAAACTGTTTTTT.

This sequence joins TRBV2 and TRBJ2-2; the D gene is possibly TRBD1 (6 bases). Deletions cut 6 bases from V and 5 bases from J, with 13 bases between. The CDR3 spans 14 residues. CDR1 SNHLY and CDR2 FYNNEI come from the germline V gene. The CDR3 loop is CASSLNTGTGELFF. CDR3 sequence (DNA): TGTGCCAGCAGCCTAAATACAGGGACCGGGGAGCTGTTTTTT.

The rearrangement uses TRBV15 and TRBJ1-2; D gene unclear. Germline-derived CDR1 and CDR2 are LNHNV and YYDKDF (reference sequence). This CDR3 has 13 amino acids. The germline V and J ends were trimmed by 0 bases and 7 bases, with 9 bases remaining between them. CDR3 sequence (DNA): TGTGCCACCAGCAGAGATTTGCGGGGTGGCTACACCTTC. It is translated as CATSRDLRGGYTF. The full variable domain, completed using reference TRBV15 and TRBJ1-2, is DAMVIQNPRYQVTQFGKPVTLSCSQTLNHNVMYWYQQKSSQAPKLLFHYYDKDFNNEADTPDNFQSRRPNTSFCFLDIRSPGLGDTAMYLCATSRDLRGGYTFGSGTRLTVV.

On this clone: The same CDR3 arises from other DNA sequences in this sample as well. V and J are TRBV29-1 and TRBJ2-7; possibly TRBD1 for D (5 bases). Trimming stripped 4 bases from V and 0 bases from J, with 10 bases between. The CDR3 contains 13 residues. Looked up from germline, CDR1 is SQVTM and CDR2 is ANQGSEA. The CDR3 nucleotides read TGCAGCGTTGGGCAGGGAAACTCCTACGAGCAGTACTTC. Translated, it gives CSVGQGNSYEQYF.

This sequence joins TRBV6-6 and TRBJ2-7, with 7 bases identical to TRBD1. Trimming cost V 0 bases and J 0 bases; bases outside gene matches: 2. Germline V gene sequence: CDR1 MNHNY, CDR2 SVGAGI (reference sequence). The CDR3 contains 15 residues. CDR3: CASSYSAGGSYEQYF. In DNA, the CDR3 is TGTGCCAGCAGTTACTCAGCAGGGGGCTCCTACGAGCAGTACTTC.

The rearrangement uses TRBV11-2 and TRBJ1-4; possibly TRBD1 for D (6 bases). The CDR3 is 17 amino acids. Trimming took off 2 bases at V and 0 bases at J, with 13 bases between the two ends. From germline, CDR1 is SGHAT and CDR2 FQNNGV. CDR3 protein: CASSLRQGIPTNEKLFF. Here the CDR3 DNA reads TGTGCCAGCAGCTTAAGGCAGGGGATCCCAACTAATGAAAAACTGTTTTTT.

A few counts support this clone. CDR3 in DNA: TGTGCCAGCAGCTTATGGCCCCAGATTAACACTGAAGCTTTCTTT. This sequence encodes CASSLWPQINTEAFF. The J gene is TRBJ1-1, the V gene TRBV7-6; unclear D gene. CDR3 length equals 15 residues. Trimming cost V 2 bases and J 2 bases, with 12 bases left between them. Germline assignment: CDR1 SGHVS and CDR2 FNYEAQ.

The chain has TRBV30 and TRBJ1-4, with D hard to call. With 3 bases removed from V and 8 bases from J, the gap between germline ends came to 13 bases. The CDR3 runs 13 residues. Germline V lookup: CDR1 GTSNPN, CDR2 SVGIG (reference sequence). The CDR3 reads CAWSALGGEKLFF. CDR3 coding DNA: TGTGCCTGGAGCGCGCTAGGAGGGGAAAAACTGTTTTTT.

This clone has just one count. This chain connects TRBV10-3 to TRBJ2-5, with 7 bases matching TRBD1. Germline V gene lookup returns CDR1 ENHRY and CDR2 SYGVKD. The CDR3 consists of 15 residues. V lost 6 bases to trimming and J lost 1 base; unmatched junction nucleotides: 8. The CDR3 DNA sequence: TGTGCCATCAGGGAAAGGGACAGTCGCCAAGAGACCCAGTACTTC. Translated, it gives CAIRERDSRQETQYF.

J is TRBJ1-4 and V is TRBV28; 8 positions agree with TRBD1. The CDR3 is 14 amino acids. The V and J ends lost 7 bases and 5 bases, in that order; junction bases with no gene match: 6. CDR1 is MDHEN and CDR2 is SYDVKM in the germline V gene. The CDR3 spells CASKPGQANEKLFF. The CDR3, as DNA: TGTGCCAGCAAACCGGGACAGGCAAATGAAAAACTGTTTTTT. Combining the CDR3 with reference TRBV28 and TRBJ1-4 gives the whole variable domain DVKVTQSSRYLVKRTGEKVFLECVQDMDHENMFWYRQDPGLGLRLIYFSYDVKMKEKGDIPEGYSVSREKKERFSLILESASTNQTSMYLCASKPGQANEKLFFGSGTQLSVL.

The chain is built from TRBV20-1 and TRBJ2-1; D may be TRBD2 (5 bases). The CDR3 is 11 residues long. Germline V CDR1 and CDR2: DFQATT, SNEGSKA (reference sequence). V was trimmed by 6 bases and J by 9 bases, leaving 12 bases between them. In DNA, the CDR3 is TGCAGTGCAAGGACTGTATTTGAGCAGTTCTTC. Its protein is CSARTVFEQFF.

This rearrangement joins TRBV6-1 to TRBJ2-1; the D gene is possibly TRBD2 (5 bases). The CDR3 is made up of 15 amino acids. The V and J ends lost 8 bases and 0 bases respectively, with 14 bases between them. Per the germline V gene, CDR1 is MNHNS and CDR2 is SASEGT. The CDR3 loop reads CASRRLGSSYNEQFF. CDR3 DNA sequence: TGTGCCAGCCGACGCCTTGGGAGCTCCTACAATGAGCAGTTCTTC.